This T cell receptor (beta chain) was retrieved from a study of cytomegalovirus exposure and HLA in healthy donors. Study-level results: Through in vitro validation, three CMV-associated chains were shown to be specific for CMV antigens. A later analysis reportedly found that, within productive TCRs, an Asian-associated ancestry cluster had fewer N-insertions than the mean observed across the approximately 600 donors. Per a prior analysis, the majority of TCR beta V segments were productive roughly 90% or roughly 30% of the time. In a later analysis, several top co-occurrence clusters appeared linked to parvovirus B19, influenza, CMV and Epstein-Barr virus.

This clone was seen once. The antigen is unknown. Germline lookup yields CDR1 SQVTM and CDR2 ANQGSEA. Trimming shortened V by 5 bases and J by 5 bases, and 18 bases separated the two germline ends. The CDR3 covers 14 residues. The primer mix had 60 Vbeta and 13 Jbeta primers. Using immunoSEQ multiplex PCR, the repertoire was profiled, and TCRdb retains in-frame clones only, with some absent. The repertoire consists of 120,000 or so clones, with 60% to 85% occurring once and the leading ten covering about 2.6%. The specimen sequenced was PBMCs. The V and J genes are TRBV29-1 and TRBJ1-1; the D gene is possibly TRBD1 (5 bases). This receptor was taken from a woman in her thirties or forties in good health and CMV-seropositive. CDR3: CSVTKGPIDTEAFF. In DNA form, the CDR3 reads TGCAGCGTTACAAAGGGGCCTATAGATACTGAAGCTTTCTTT.